Listed below are T cell receptor beta chains from one sample, sequenced in a study of T cell repertoires in cytomegalovirus infection. MiXCR, run by TCRdb on the reads, gives a single entry per CDR3 protein. In the table there are 150,000 or so distinct CDR3 sequences, about 6% of which are singletons. Sequencing input: PBMCs. These receptors came from a human donor in good health (CMV status not recorded). Some clones in this sample may be carry-over from other donors' samples. Both conserved end residues are trimmed from each CDR3. Fields, in order: V gene, CDR3 protein.

v_gene: TRBV3-1
CDR3aa: ASSQVFGGAPTYEQY

v_gene: TRBV20-1
CDR3aa: SGRGDDTGELF

v_gene: TRBV15
CDR3aa: ATSRGNQNYGYT

v_gene: TRBV28
CDR3aa: ASSFGGTVNGYT

v_gene: TRBV6-1
CDR3aa: ASSYLEGGGTGELF

v_gene: TRBV28
CDR3aa: ASRTITSGGTDTQY

v_gene: TRBV7-2
CDR3aa: ASSFGLAGDTQY

v_gene: TRBV20-1
CDR3aa: SARGGSGGSYEQY

v_gene: TRBV7-9
CDR3aa: ASSEVQGVTEAF

v_gene: TRBV28
CDR3aa: ASSSGGFGGTGANVLT

v_gene: TRBV7-2
CDR3aa: ASSQDRGREAF

v_gene: TRBV7-2
CDR3aa: ASSFSGQPNEKLF

v_gene: TRBV4-3
CDR3aa: ASSQAPAWKGEKLF

v_gene: TRBV12-3/TRBV12-4
CDR3aa: ASSPPDRVRAGANVLT

v_gene: TRBV7-2
CDR3aa: ASSLQGGFDEQF

v_gene: TRBV7-2
CDR3aa: ASSLDGADTQY

v_gene: TRBV5-1
CDR3aa: ASRTDSGNTIY

v_gene: TRBV12-5
CDR3aa: ASGTGRVPSPYEQY

v_gene: TRBV7-8
CDR3aa: ASSFRPAGGSYNEQF

v_gene: TRBV7-6
CDR3aa: ASSLRRSGGAKDTQY

v_gene: TRBV10-3
CDR3aa: ATTGGSEGTEAF

v_gene: TRBV19
CDR3aa: ASSQQLPYEQY

v_gene: TRBV6-5
CDR3aa: ASSYGTGGTNEKLF

v_gene: TRBV15
CDR3aa: ATSRDLLGHSYEQY